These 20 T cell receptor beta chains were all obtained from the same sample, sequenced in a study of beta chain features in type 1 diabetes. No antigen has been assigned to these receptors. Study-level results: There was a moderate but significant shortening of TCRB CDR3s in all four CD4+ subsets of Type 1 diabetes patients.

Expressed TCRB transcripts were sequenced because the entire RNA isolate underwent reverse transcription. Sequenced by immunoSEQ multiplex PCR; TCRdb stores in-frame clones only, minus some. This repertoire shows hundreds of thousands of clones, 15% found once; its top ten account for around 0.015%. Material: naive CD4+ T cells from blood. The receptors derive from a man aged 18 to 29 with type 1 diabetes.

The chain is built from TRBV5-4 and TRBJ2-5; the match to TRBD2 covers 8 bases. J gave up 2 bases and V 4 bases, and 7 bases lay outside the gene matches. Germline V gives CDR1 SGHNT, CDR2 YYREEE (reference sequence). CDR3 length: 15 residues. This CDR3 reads CASSPQGGGQETQYF. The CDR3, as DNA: TGTGCCAGCAGCCCCCAGGGCGGGGGGCAAGAGACCCAGTACTTC. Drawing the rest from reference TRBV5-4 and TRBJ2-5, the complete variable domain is ETGVTQSPTHLIKTRGQQVTLRCSSQSGHNTVSWYQQALGQGPQFIFQYYREEENGRGNFPPRFSGLQFPNYSSELNVNALELDDSALYLCASSPQGGGQETQYFGPGTRLLVL.

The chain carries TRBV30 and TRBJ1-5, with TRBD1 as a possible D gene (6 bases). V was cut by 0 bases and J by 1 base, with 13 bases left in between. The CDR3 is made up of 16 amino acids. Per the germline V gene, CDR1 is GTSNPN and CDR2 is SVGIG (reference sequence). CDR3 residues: CAWSVGGPGSNQPQHF. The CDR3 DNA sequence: TGTGCCTGGAGTGTAGGGGGTCCGGGGAGCAATCAGCCCCAGCATTTT.

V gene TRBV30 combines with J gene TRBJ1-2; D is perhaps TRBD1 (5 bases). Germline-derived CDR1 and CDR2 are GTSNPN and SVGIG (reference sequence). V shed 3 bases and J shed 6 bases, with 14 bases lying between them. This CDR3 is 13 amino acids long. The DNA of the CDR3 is TGTGCCTGGAGGGGGTGGGGCCGGAATGGCTACACCTTC. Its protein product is CAWRGWGRNGYTF.

DNA of the CDR3: TGTGCCAGCAGCTTAGCGATGGGACTTATCAAAAACATTCAGTACTTC. Its protein product is CASSLAMGLIKNIQYF. The gene calls are TRBV7-2 and TRBJ2-4; tentatively, D is TRBD2 (6 bases). In germline, CDR1 is SGHTA, CDR2 FQGNSA. Trimming pared 0 bases from V and 3 bases from J, leaving 12 bases between. CDR3 length equals 16 residues.

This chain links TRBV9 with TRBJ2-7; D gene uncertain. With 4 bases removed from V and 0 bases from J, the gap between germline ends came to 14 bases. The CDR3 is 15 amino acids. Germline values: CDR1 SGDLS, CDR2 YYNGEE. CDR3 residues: CASSPRSLSSYEQYF. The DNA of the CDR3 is TGTGCCAGCAGCCCTCGATCCCTGAGCTCCTACGAGCAGTACTTC.

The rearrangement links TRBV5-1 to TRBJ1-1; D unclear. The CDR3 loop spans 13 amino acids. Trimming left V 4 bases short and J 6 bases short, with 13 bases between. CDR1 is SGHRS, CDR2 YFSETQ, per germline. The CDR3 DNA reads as TGCGCCAGCAGCCCCCGAGGAACGGCTGAAGCTTTCTTT. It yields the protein CASSPRGTAEAFF.

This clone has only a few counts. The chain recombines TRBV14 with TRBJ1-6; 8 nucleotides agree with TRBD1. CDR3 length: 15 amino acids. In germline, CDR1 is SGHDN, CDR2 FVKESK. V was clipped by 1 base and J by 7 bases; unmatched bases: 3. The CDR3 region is CASSQVTGANSPLHF. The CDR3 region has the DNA TGTGCCAGCAGCCAAGTGACAGGGGCGAATTCACCCCTCCACTTT.

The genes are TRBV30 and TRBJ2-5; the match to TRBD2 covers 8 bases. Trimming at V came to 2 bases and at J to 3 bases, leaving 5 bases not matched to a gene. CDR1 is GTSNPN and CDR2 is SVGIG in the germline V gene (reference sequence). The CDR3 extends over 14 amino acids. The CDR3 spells CAWSPAGVEETQYF. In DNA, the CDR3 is TGTGCCTGGAGTCCAGCGGGAGTGGAAGAGACCCAGTACTTC.

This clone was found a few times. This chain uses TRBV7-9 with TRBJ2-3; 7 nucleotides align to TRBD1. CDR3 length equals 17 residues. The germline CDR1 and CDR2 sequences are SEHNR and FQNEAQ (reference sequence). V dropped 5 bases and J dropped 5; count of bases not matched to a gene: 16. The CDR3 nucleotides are TGTGCCAGCAGCGCCGGGACGACAGGGCTAGCACGAGATACGCAGTATTTT. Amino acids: CASSAGTTGLARDTQYF.

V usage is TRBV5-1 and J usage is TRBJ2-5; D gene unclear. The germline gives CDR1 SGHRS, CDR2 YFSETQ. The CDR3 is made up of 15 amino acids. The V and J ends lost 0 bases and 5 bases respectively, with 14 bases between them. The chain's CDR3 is CASSLEGLIGETQYF. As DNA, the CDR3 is TGCGCCAGCAGCTTGGAAGGCCTTATCGGGGAGACCCAGTACTTC.

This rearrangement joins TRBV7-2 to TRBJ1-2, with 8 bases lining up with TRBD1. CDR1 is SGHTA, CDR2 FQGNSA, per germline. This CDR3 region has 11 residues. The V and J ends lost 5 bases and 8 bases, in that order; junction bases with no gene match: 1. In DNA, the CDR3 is TGTGCCAGCAGCGCAGGGGGCGGCTACACCTTC. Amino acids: CASSAGGGYTF.

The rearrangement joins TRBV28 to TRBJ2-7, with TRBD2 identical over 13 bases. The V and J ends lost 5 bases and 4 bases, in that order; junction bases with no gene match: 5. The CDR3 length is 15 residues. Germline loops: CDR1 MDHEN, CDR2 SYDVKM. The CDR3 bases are TGTGCCAGCAGTAGACTAGCGGGGGGCCCGTACGAGCAGTACTTC. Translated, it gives CASSRLAGGPYEQYF.

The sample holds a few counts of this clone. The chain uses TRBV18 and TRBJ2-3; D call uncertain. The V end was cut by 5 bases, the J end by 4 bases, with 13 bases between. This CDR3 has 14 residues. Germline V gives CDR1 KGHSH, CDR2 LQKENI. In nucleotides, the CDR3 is TGTGCCAGCTCAGGAAGCGTAGGATCAGATACGCAGTATTTT. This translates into CASSGSVGSDTQYF.

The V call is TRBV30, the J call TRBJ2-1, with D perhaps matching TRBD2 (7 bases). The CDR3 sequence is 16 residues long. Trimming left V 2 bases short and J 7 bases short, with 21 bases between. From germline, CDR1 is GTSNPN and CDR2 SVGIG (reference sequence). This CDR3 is CAWSPGRGSRGNEQFF. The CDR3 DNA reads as TGTGCCTGGAGTCCAGGGAGGGGGTCGAGGGGAAATGAGCAGTTCTTC.

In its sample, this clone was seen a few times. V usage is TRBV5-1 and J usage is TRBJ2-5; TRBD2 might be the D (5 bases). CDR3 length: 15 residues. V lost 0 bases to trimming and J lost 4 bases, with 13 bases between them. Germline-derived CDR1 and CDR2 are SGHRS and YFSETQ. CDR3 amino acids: CASSLASGGGETQYF. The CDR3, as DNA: TGCGCCAGCAGCTTGGCTTCAGGAGGAGGAGAGACCCAGTACTTC.

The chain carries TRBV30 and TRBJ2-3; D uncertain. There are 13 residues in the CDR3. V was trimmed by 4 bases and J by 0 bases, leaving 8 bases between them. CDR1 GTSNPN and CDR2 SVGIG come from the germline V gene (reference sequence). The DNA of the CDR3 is TGTGCCTGGACCTTCCCTAGCACAGATACGCAGTATTTT. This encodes CAWTFPSTDTQYF.

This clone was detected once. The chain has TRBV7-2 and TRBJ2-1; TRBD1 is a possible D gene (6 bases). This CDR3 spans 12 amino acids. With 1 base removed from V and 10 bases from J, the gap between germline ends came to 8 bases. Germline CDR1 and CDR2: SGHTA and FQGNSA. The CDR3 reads CASSLVTGEQFF. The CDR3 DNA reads TGTGCCAGCAGCTTAGTAACAGGGGAGCAGTTCTTC.

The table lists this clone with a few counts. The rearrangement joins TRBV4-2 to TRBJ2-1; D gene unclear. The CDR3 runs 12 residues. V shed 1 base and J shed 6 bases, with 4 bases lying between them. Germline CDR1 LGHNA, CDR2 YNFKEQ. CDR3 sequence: CASSQAGNEQFF. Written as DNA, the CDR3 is TGTGCCAGCAGCCAAGCCGGCAATGAGCAGTTCTTC.

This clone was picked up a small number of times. CDR3 loop: CASSLAGTYSYEQYF. CDR3 nucleotide sequence: TGTGCCAGCAGCCTGGCCGGGACATATTCCTACGAGCAGTACTTC. This sequence joins TRBV5-4 and TRBJ2-7, with D tentatively TRBD1 (6 bases). Deletions cut 4 bases from V and 1 base from J, with 15 bases between. Germline V gene data show CDR1 as SGHNT and CDR2 as YYREEE (reference sequence). The CDR3 runs to 15 residues.

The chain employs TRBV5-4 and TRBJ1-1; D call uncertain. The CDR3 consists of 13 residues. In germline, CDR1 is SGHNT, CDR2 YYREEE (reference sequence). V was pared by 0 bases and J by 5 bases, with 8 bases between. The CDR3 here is CASSLGLQTEAFF. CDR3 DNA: TGTGCCAGCAGCTTGGGCCTCCAGACTGAAGCTTTCTTT.